The rows below give T cell receptor beta chains drawn from one sample of a study of blood T cell repertoires in COVID-19. Only in-frame clones appear in the TCRdb table, and some are missing; sequencing was by immunoSEQ multiplex PCR. The table shows 250,000 to 350,000 clones, with approximately 89% occurring only once. The sample was PBMCs or T cells enriched from blood (not recorded which). The receptors derive from a woman aged 25 to 39 who had recovered from COVID-19. Each CDR3 is given with its conserved first and last residue. Fields, in order: V gene, J gene, clone size, D gene, CDR3 DNA, CDR3 protein. The D gene is left open where the match is weak. Expanded clones get a size class; other rows say once, few or many, or leave the size out.

TRBV23-1	TRBJ1-5	.	TRBD1	TGCGCCAGCAGTCTCTTGCTCCGAAGGGGGCAATATAGCAATCAGCCCCAGCATTTT	CASSLLLRRGQYSNQPQHF
TRBV11-2	TRBJ2-7	.	TRBD2	TGTGCCAGCAGCCTTAGCGGGGTAGGCTACGAGCAGTACTTC	CASSLSGVGYEQYF
TRBV19	TRBJ2-7	.	TRBD1	TGTGCCAGTAGTAAAACCGGGACAGGCATGTACGAGCAGTACTTC	CASSKTGTGMYEQYF
TRBV19	TRBJ1-6	few	.	TGTGCCAGTAGCCAACTTGATGGACAGTCACCCCTCCACTTT	CASSQLDGQSPLHF
TRBV6-5	TRBJ1-3	once	TRBD1	TGTGCCAGCGAGGGGGCGCCTGGAAACACCATATATTTT	CASEGAPGNTIYF
TRBV5-8	TRBJ2-7	.	TRBD2	TGTGCCAGCAGCTCTGGACTAGCGAGCTATACTACGGGGGAGCAGTACTTC	CASSSGLASYTTGEQYF
TRBV29-1	TRBJ1-6	.	.	TGCAGCGTTGGGGTGGACAGTAATTCACCCCTCCACTTT	CSVGVDSNSPLHF
TRBV27	TRBJ1-5	.	TRBD1	TGTGCCAGCAGTGCATCCCCCCGGGACAGGGGATGCTTAGGGTATAGTCAGCCCCAGCATTTT	CASSASPRDRGCLGYSQPQHF
TRBV29-1	TRBJ1-1	.	.	TGCAGCGTTGAAGTCACTGGGGGCCAGACTGAAGCTTTCTTT	CSVEVTGGQTEAFF
TRBV5-1	TRBJ2-7	.	TRBD1	TGCGCCAGCGGTCCGGGACAGGGGACTTCCCGAGGGCAGTACTTC	CASGPGQGTSRGQYF
TRBV19	TRBJ1-3	.	.	TGTGCCAGTACCGATACAGGGACCCCTCGCTCTGGAAACACCATATATTTT	CASTDTGTPRSGNTIYF
TRBV24-1	TRBJ2-2	.	TRBD1	TGTGCCACCAGTGATTTCTCAGGGGGCGGATCCGGGGAGCTGTTTTTT	CATSDFSGGGSGELFF
TRBV15	TRBJ1-6	many	.	TGTGCCACCAGCAGATCTTATAATTCACCCCTCCACTTT	CATSRSYNSPLHF
TRBV5-6	TRBJ1-2	once	.	TGTGCCAGCAGCCCGGGACACCGACGGGGCTACACCTTC	CASSPGHRRGYTF
TRBV6-5	TRBJ2-3	.	.	TGTGCCAGCAGTTACAGGGGTATAGAAGATACGCAGTACTTT	CASSYRGIEDTQYF
TRBV30	TRBJ2-2	.	.	TGTGCCTGGAGTAAAGGACAGATCATTTCCGTCACCGGGGAGCTGTTTTTT	CAWSKGQIISVTGELFF
TRBV7-2	TRBJ2-7	.	.	TGTGCCAGCAGCCCAGTAAGGGGCCGGAAATCCTACGAGCAGTACTTC	CASSPVRGRKSYEQYF
TRBV29-1	TRBJ1-1	.	TRBD1	TGCAGCGGCTGGGGACAGGGTAACACTGAAGCTTTCTTT	CSGWGQGNTEAFF
TRBV4-1	TRBJ2-1	once	TRBD2	TGCGCCAGCAGCCAAGAGGGAGGGAATGAGCAGTTCTTC	CASSQEGGNEQFF
TRBV10-3	TRBJ1-1	few	TRBD1	TGTGCCATCAGTGAGGAGGCAGGGGGGACCACTGAAGCTTTCTTT	CAISEEAGGTTEAFF
TRBV18	TRBJ1-1	.	.	TGTGCCAGCTCACCACTCTCAGGGGTGAACACTGAAGCTTTCTTT	CASSPLSGVNTEAFF
TRBV4-3	TRBJ2-2	.	TRBD1	TGCGCCAGCAGCCAAGAGCGACAGGGCCCACTGAACACCGGGGAGCTGTTTTTT	CASSQERQGPLNTGELFF
TRBV12-3/TRBV12-4	TRBJ2-5	.	.	TGTGCCAGCAGCGTAATGGAGACCCAGTACTTC	CASSVMETQYF
TRBV5-8	TRBJ1-3	.	.	TGTGCCAGCAGCCGCCGCGGGGGCTCTGGAAACACCATATATTTT	CASSRRGGSGNTIYF